The present entry profiles one T cell receptor beta chain with its context. Its antigen is as yet unknown. Amplification used 60 Vbeta primers and 13 Jbeta primers. Assay used: immunoSEQ multiplex PCR; TCRdb lists only in-frame clones, some missing. The sample includes under 200,000 clones. These data come from a study of cytomegalovirus exposure and HLA in healthy donors. General study findings and limits: In a later analysis, TCR association rates varied by HLA locus: DRB1 most, HLA-C fewest.

CDR3 size: 13 residues. Losses at the gene ends were 6 bases for V and 7 bases for J; bases not matched to a gene: 7. Germline V gives CDR1 MDHEN, CDR2 SYDVKM. The clonotype was recovered from a man aged 30 to 45 in good health and CMV-seronegative. Specimen: PBMCs. The chain carries TRBV28 and TRBJ2-7, with TRBD2 matching 9 bases. The CDR3 sequence: CASRAGGLGEQYF. The CDR3 DNA sequence: TGTGCCAGCAGGGCGGGAGGGCTGGGGGAGCAGTACTTC.